These 16 T cell receptor beta chains originate from one sample sequenced in a study of shared clonotypes between healthy human individuals. Only in-frame clones appear in the TCRdb table, and some are missing; sequencing was by immunoSEQ multiplex PCR. The sample holds some 1 million clones, approximately 68% seen once. The material sequenced was memory CD4+ T cells sorted from blood. Subset indicated: CD45RA-negative fraction. The receptors stem from a man between 18 and 35 years old in good health.

The chain links TRBV15 to TRBJ1-4; D is unresolved. The CDR3 has 15 residues. Germline loops: CDR1 LNHNV, CDR2 YYDKDF (reference sequence). The germline V and J ends were trimmed by 1 base and 7 bases, with 13 bases remaining between them. CDR3 DNA sequence: TGTGCCACCAGCAGAGGCTTAATAGAGGGTGAAAAACTGTTTTTT. Translating gives CATSRGLIEGEKLFF.

V gene TRBV18 combines with J gene TRBJ2-7; D remains unclear. Trimming cost V 3 bases and J 7 bases, with 13 bases left between them. This CDR3 region has 13 residues. Germline CDR1 and CDR2: KGHSH and LQKENI. CDR3 region: CASSPQQNGEQYF. Written as DNA, the CDR3 is TGTGCCAGCTCACCCCAGCAGAATGGGGAGCAGTACTTC.

The chain's CDR3 is CSVEDLRQGQFF. In DNA, the CDR3 is TGCAGCGTTGAAGATTTGCGACAGGGTCAGTTCTTC. V is TRBV29-1 and J is TRBJ2-1; 7 bases are shared with TRBD1. The CDR3 runs to 12 residues. Looked up from germline, CDR1 is SQVTM and CDR2 is ANQGSEA. Unmatched junction bases numbered 6, after V lost 0 bases and J lost 13 bases.

This clone was detected only a few times. The V and J genes are TRBV27 and TRBJ2-1; TRBD1 matches 9 bases. The V and J ends lost 6 bases and 2 bases, in that order; junction bases with no gene match: 5. Germline V CDR1 and CDR2: MNHEY, SMNVEV (reference sequence). This CDR3 is built from 15 residues. CDR3 loop: CASRKGQGTYNEQFF. CDR3 sequence (DNA): TGTGCCAGCAGGAAGGGACAGGGAACCTACAATGAGCAGTTCTTC.

This clone came up many times. This chain joins TRBV7-9 and TRBJ2-3; D possibly corresponds to TRBD1 (6 bases). The germline CDR1 and CDR2 sequences are SEHNR and FQNEAQ (reference sequence). Trimming took 6 bases from V and 7 from J, leaving 14 bases between them. The CDR3 sequence is 13 residues long. CDR3 sequence reads: CASRDSLSHTQYF. Written as DNA, the CDR3 is TGTGCCAGCAGGGACAGCCTTAGTCATACGCAGTATTTT.

The chain joins TRBV7-6 to TRBJ2-1, with D possibly being TRBD2 (7 bases). Trimming cost V 2 bases and J 8 bases, with 25 bases left between them. Germline V gene data show CDR1 as SGHVS and CDR2 as FNYEAQ. The CDR3 length is 18 residues. The CDR3 is CASSLRPGVARRGDEQFF. CDR3 bases: TGTGCCAGCAGCTTACGCCCAGGGGTAGCGAGACGGGGGGATGAGCAGTTCTTC.

The V gene is TRBV28, the J gene TRBJ2-1; D unclear. This CDR3 region has 13 residues. The V end lost 6 bases, the J end lost 4 bases, and 10 bases lay between the germline ends. CDR1 is MDHEN and CDR2 is SYDVKM in the germline V gene. The CDR3 here is CASSRPTYNEQFF. In nucleotides, the CDR3 is TGTGCCAGCAGCCGACCCACATACAATGAGCAGTTCTTC.

The rearrangement links TRBV21-1 to TRBJ2-7; the table's TRBD2 call for D was not verified on the DNA. TRBV21-1 is assigned pseudogene status. This CDR3 region has 17 residues. The CDR3 sequence is CASSPEGLAVAIYEQYF. Written as DNA, the CDR3 is TGTGCCAGCAGCCCCGAGGGACTAGCGGTGGCTATTTACGAGCAGTACTTC.

V gene TRBV27 combines with J gene TRBJ1-4, with a weak D call TRBD1 (6 bases). Germline CDR1 is MNHEY and CDR2 is SMNVEV (reference sequence). Trimming pared 2 bases from V and 5 bases from J, leaving 9 bases between. There are 14 residues in the CDR3. DNA of the CDR3: TGTGCCAGCAGTTTACGGAGGGGGAATGAAAAACTGTTTTTT. As protein: CASSLRRGNEKLFF.

This clone was observed a few times. This sample also contains other DNA sequences that code for the same CDR3. The rearrangement uses TRBV5-4 and TRBJ2-7; possible D gene TRBD2, 5 bases. V was pared by 3 bases and J by 1 base, with 11 bases between. The CDR3 length is 14 residues. Per the germline V gene, CDR1 is SGHNT and CDR2 is YYREEE (reference sequence). The CDR3 DNA sequence: TGTGCCAGCAGCTCTAAAGGGAGTTCCTACGAGCAGTACTTC. This translates into CASSSKGSSYEQYF.

This chain uses TRBV12-5 with TRBJ2-7; a possible D gene is TRBD1 (5 bases). The germline V gene encodes CDR1 LGHNT and CDR2 FRNRAP. The CDR3 is made up of 15 amino acids. Trimming stripped 2 bases from V and 3 bases from J, with 14 bases between. The CDR3 sequence is CASGLNRYIRYEQYF. The CDR3 region has the DNA TGTGCTAGTGGTTTGAACAGGTATATCCGCTACGAGCAGTACTTC. Full variable domain (missing parts from reference TRBV12-5 and TRBJ2-7): DARVTQTPRHKVTEMGQEVTMRCQPILGHNTVFWYRQTMMQGLELLAYFRNRAPLDDSGMPKDRFSAEMPDATLATLKIQPSEPRDSAVYFCASGLNRYIRYEQYFGPGTRLTVT.

V gene TRBV10-3 combines with J gene TRBJ2-5; no firm D call. From germline, CDR1 is ENHRY and CDR2 SYGVKD. Trimming cost V 3 bases and J 2 bases, with 10 bases left between them. CDR3 length: 14 amino acids. CDR3 loop: CAISDKPPQETQYF. CDR3 nucleotide sequence: TGTGCCATCAGTGATAAACCACCACAAGAGACCCAGTACTTC.

Concerning this clone: A read error is the likely source, as a far larger clone sits one nucleotide away. The J gene is TRBJ1-3, the V gene TRBV30; D is uncertain. The CDR3 consists of 13 residues. V shed 4 bases and J shed 3 bases, with 10 bases lying between them. CDR1 is GTSNPN, CDR2 SVGIG, per germline (reference sequence). The CDR3 here is CAWNVSGGNTIYF. In DNA, the CDR3 is TGTGCCTGGAATGTGAGCGGTGGAAACACCATATATTTT. Together with reference TRBV30 and TRBJ1-3, the CDR3 gives the full variable domain: SQTIHQWPATLVQPVGSPLSLECTVEGTSNPNLYWYRQAAGRGLQLLFYSVGIGQISSEVPQNLSASRPQDRQFILSSKKLLLSDSGFYLCAWNVSGGNTIYFGEGSWLTVV.

The chain's CDR3 is CASSGSLEAGVMHEQYF. CDR3 DNA: TGCGCCAGCAGTGGCTCGTTGGAAGCGGGAGTTATGCACGAGCAGTACTTC. V gene TRBV10-1 combines with J gene TRBJ2-7; the match to TRBD2 covers 8 bases. J was trimmed by 5 bases and V by 4 bases; bases with no gene match: 16. Germline CDR1 and CDR2: WNHNN and SYGVQD (reference sequence). CDR3 length equals 17 residues.

This chain connects TRBV11-1 to TRBJ1-6; the D is unclear. This CDR3 has 16 residues. Germline CDR1 is SGHAT and CDR2 is FQDESV (reference sequence). The V and J ends lost 5 bases and 6 bases respectively, with 17 bases between them. The CDR3 nucleotides read TGTGCCAGCAGCATTACAGCGATCAGCTCTAATTCACCCCTCCACTTT. Its protein product is CASSITAISSNSPLHF. The full variable domain, its missing parts supplied by reference TRBV11-1 and TRBJ1-6, is EAEVAQSPRYKITEKSQAVAFWCDPISGHATLYWYRQILGQGPELLVQFQDESVVDDSQLPKDRFSAERLKGVDSTLKIQPAELGDSAMYLCASSITAISSNSPLHFGNGTRLTVT.

V is TRBV5-1 and J is TRBJ2-1; weak D call: TRBD2 (6 bases). V dropped 4 bases and J dropped 5 bases, with 22 bases sitting between them. CDR1 is SGHRS and CDR2 is YFSETQ in the germline V gene. The CDR3 extends over 17 amino acids. CDR3 amino acids: CASSLLNPGLRDNEQFF. The CDR3 DNA is TGCGCCAGCAGCCTGTTAAATCCGGGACTTCGAGACAATGAGCAGTTCTTC.